Listed below are T cell receptor beta chains from one sample, sequenced in a study of blood T cells in healthy people across ages. TCRdb reprocessed the 5' RACE reads with MiXCR, giving one entry per CDR3 protein. The sample yields almost 1 million distinct CDR3 sequences, roughly 51% seen once. The sample comprised blood. These receptors were taken from a woman aged 55-69 years in good health. CDR3s include the opening cysteine and the closing phenylalanine or tryptophan. The D gene is left open where the match is weak. The listing skips clone size in some rows; elsewhere it reads once, few, many or a size class.

size,V,D,length,J,CDR3,DNA
once,TRBV4-3,TRBD1,17,TRBJ2-2,CASSQDLRTGNTGELFF,TGCGCCAGCAGCCAAGATCTCCGGACAGGAAACACCGGGGAGCTGTTTTTT
.,TRBV18,TRBD2,17,TRBJ2-3,CASSPLAGVSGTDTQYF,TGTGCCAGCTCACCTCTAGCGGGAGTGAGTGGTACAGATACGCAGTATTTT
once,TRBV5-1,.,16,TRBJ2-2,CASSPGTSYNTGELFF,TGCGCCAGCAGCCCCGGGACGAGCTATAACACCGGGGAGCTGTTTTTT
.,TRBV7-8,.,15,TRBJ2-1,CASSPGGRVYNEQFF,TGTGCCAGCAGTCCAGGGGGGAGGGTCTACAATGAGCAGTTCTTC
.,TRBV28,.,13,TRBJ1-5,CASTADTSQPQHF,TGTGCCAGCACTGCGGACACGTCTCAGCCCCAGCATTTT
.,TRBV20-1,.,12,TRBJ2-3,CSAPLGTDTQYF,TGCAGTGCTCCCCTAGGCACAGATACGCAGTATTTT
few,TRBV3-1,.,17,TRBJ2-5,CASSLPSGAPAQETQYF,TGTGCCAGCAGCCTACCTTCGGGGGCGCCCGCTCAAGAGACCCAGTACTTC
few,TRBV20-1,TRBD2,14,TRBJ2-7,CSARRLAGDYEQYF,TGCAGTGCTAGACGACTAGCGGGGGACTACGAGCAGTACTTC
.,TRBV3-1,.,15,TRBJ2-3,CASSQDVISGDTQYF,TGTGCCAGCAGCCAAGACGTTATTAGTGGAGATACGCAGTATTTT
.,TRBV30,.,17,TRBJ2-7,CAWSVPGWRGLDYEQYF,TGTGCCTGGAGTGTACCGGGGTGGCGGGGCTTGGACTACGAGCAGTACTTC
.,TRBV5-4,.,16,TRBJ2-3,CASSLNDRGATDTQYF,TGTGCCAGCAGCTTAAATGACCGGGGGGCCACAGATACGCAGTATTTT
few,TRBV11-2,.,15,TRBJ2-5,CASSLARQAGETQYF,TGTGCCAGCAGCTTAGCTCGACAGGCCGGAGAGACCCAGTACTTC
.,TRBV20-1,.,15,TRBJ2-6,CSARALSTGANVLTF,TGCAGTGCTAGAGCTCTGAGTACTGGGGCCAACGTCCTGACTTTC
.,TRBV12-3/TRBV12-4,.,14,TRBJ2-7,CASSSPGGLNEQYF,TGTGCCAGCAGCAGCCCTGGGGGCTTAAACGAGCAGTACTTC
few,TRBV4-2,TRBD1,14,TRBJ1-2,CASSQMGQPYGYTF,TGTGCCAGCAGCCAAATGGGACAGCCATATGGCTACACCTTC
.,TRBV28,.,11,TRBJ1-1,CASRTRVNAFF,TGTGCCAGCAGGACGAGGGTAAACGCTTTCTTT
.,TRBV20-1,TRBD1,15,TRBJ2-7,CSANPGQGVSYEQYF,TGCAGTGCTAATCCGGGACAGGGGGTTTCCTACGAGCAGTACTTC
.,TRBV7-9,.,15,TRBJ1-6,CASSDQGLNNSPLHF,TGTGCCAGCAGTGATCAGGGACTCAATAATTCACCCCTCCACTTT